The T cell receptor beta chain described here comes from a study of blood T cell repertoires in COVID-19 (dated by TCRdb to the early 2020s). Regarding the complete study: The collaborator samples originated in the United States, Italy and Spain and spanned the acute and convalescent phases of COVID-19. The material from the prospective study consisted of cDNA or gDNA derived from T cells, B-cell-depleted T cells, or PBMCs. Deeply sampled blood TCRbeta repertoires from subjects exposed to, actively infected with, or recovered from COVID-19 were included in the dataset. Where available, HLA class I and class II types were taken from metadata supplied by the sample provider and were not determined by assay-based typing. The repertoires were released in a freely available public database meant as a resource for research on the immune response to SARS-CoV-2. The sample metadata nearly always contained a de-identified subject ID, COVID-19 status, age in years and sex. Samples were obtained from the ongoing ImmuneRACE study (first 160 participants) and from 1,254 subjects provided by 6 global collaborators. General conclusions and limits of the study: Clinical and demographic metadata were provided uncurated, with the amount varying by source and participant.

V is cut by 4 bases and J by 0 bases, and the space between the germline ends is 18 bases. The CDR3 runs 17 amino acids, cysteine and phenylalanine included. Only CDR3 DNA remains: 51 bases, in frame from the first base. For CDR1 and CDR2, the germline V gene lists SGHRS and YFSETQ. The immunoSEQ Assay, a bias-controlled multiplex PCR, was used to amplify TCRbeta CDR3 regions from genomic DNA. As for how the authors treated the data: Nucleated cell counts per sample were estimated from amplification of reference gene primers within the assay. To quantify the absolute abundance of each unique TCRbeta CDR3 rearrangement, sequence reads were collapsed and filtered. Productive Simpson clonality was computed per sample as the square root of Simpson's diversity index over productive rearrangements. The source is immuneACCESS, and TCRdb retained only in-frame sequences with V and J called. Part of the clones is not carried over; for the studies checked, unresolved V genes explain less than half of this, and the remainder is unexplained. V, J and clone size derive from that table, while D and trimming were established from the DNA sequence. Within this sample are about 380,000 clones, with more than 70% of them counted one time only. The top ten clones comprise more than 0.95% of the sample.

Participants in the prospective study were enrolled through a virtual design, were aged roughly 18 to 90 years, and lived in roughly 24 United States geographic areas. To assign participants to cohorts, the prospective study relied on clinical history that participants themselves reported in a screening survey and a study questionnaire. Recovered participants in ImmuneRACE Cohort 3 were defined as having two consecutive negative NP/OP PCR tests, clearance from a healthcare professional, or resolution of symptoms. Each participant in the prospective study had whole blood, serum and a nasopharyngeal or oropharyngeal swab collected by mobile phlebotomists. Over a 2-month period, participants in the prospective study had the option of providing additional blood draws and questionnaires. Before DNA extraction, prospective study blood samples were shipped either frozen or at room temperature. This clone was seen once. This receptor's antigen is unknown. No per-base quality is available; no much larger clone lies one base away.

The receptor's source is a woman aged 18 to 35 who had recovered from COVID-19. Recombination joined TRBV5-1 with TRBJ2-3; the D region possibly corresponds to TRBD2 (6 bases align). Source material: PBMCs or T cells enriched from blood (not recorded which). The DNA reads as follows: TGCGCCAGCAGCCGTTTGGGGATGGGGACTAGCACAGATACGCAGTATTTT. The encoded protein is CASSRLGMGTSTDTQYF.